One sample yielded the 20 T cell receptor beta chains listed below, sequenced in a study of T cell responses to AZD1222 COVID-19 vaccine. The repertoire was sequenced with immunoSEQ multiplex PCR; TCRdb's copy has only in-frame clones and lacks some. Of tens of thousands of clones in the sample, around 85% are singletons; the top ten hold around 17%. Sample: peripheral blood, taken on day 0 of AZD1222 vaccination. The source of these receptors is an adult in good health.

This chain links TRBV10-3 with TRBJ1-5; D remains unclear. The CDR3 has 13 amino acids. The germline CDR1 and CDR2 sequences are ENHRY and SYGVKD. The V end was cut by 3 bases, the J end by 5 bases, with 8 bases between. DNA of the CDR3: TGTGCCATCAGTGACACATGGGATCAGCCCCAGCATTTT. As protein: CAISDTWDQPQHF.

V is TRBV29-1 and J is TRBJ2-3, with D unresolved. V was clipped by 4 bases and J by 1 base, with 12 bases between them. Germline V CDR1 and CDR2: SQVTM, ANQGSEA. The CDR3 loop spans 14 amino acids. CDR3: CSVVSQRGTDTQYF. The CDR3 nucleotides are TGCAGCGTTGTGAGTCAAAGAGGCACAGATACGCAGTATTTT.

CDR3: CASSQEPGQGYGYTF. The CDR3 DNA is TGCGCCAGCAGCCAAGAGCCGGGACAGGGTTATGGCTACACCTTC. The rearrangement joins TRBV4-1 to TRBJ1-2; 9 bases agree with TRBD1. This CDR3 is built from 15 residues. Unmatched junction bases numbered 4, after V lost 0 bases and J lost 5 bases. The germline V gene has CDR1 MGHRA and CDR2 YSYEKL.

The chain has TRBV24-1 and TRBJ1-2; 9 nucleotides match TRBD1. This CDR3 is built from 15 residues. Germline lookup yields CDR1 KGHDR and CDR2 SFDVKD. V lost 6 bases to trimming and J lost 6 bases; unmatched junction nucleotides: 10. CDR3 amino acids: CATSQPGQGRDGYTF. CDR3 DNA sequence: TGTGCCACCAGTCAACCGGGACAGGGTAGGGATGGCTACACCTTC.

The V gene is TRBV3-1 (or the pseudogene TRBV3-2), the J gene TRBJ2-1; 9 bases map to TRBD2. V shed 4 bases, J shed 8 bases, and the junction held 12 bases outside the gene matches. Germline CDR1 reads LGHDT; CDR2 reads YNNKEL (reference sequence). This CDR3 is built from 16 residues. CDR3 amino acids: CASSPLGSGRKDEQFF. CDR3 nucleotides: TGTGCCAGCAGCCCCCTGGGGAGCGGGAGGAAGGATGAGCAGTTCTTC.

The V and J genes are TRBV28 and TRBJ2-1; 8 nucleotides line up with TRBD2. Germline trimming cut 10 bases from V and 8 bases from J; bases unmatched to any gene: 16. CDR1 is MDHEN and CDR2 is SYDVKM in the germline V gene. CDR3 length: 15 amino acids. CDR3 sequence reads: CATQPPRGGVDEQFF. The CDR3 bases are TGTGCCACTCAGCCCCCTCGGGGGGGGGTGGATGAGCAGTTCTTC.

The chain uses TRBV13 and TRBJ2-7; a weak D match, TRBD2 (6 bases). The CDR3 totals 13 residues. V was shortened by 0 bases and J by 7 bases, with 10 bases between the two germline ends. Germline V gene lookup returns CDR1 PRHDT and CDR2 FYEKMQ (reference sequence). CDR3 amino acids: CASSLGRGNEQYF. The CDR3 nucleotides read TGTGCCAGCAGCTTAGGCCGGGGGAATGAGCAGTACTTC.

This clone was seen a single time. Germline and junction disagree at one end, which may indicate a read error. In DNA form, the CDR3 reads TGTGCCAGCAGTTACCAGGAGACCCAGTACTTC. Protein sequence: CASSYQETQYF. This chain uses TRBV6-6 with TRBJ2-5, with D unresolved. This CDR3 is 11 amino acids long. The germline V gene encodes CDR1 MNHNY and CDR2 SVGAGI (reference sequence).

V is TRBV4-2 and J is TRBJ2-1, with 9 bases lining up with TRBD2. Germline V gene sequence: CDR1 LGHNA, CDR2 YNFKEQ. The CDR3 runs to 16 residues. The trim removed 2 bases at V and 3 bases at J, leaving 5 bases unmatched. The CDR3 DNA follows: TGTGCCAGCAGCCAACAGCGGGAGGAAATCTACAATGAGCAGTTCTTC. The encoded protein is CASSQQREEIYNEQFF.

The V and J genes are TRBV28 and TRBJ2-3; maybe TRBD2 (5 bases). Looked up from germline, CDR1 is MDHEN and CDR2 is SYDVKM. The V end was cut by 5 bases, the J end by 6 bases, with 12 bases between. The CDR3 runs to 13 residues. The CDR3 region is CASSPAGVDTQYF. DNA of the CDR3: TGTGCCAGCAGTCCAGCCGGGGTCGATACGCAGTATTTT.

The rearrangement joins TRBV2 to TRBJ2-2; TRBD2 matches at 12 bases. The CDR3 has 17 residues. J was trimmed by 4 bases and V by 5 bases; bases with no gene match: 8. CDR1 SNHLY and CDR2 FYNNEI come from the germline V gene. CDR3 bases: TGTGCCAGCAGTAAACTAGCGGGAGGAGGGGGCACCGGGGAGCTGTTTTTT. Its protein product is CASSKLAGGGGTGELFF.

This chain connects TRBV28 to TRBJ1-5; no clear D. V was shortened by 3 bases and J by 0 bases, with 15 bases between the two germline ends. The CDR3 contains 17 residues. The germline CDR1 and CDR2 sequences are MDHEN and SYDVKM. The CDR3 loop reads CASSLRVGPYSNQPQHF. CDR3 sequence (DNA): TGTGCCAGCAGTTTGCGGGTCGGCCCGTATAGCAATCAGCCCCAGCATTTT. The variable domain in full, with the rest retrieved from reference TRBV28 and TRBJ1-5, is DVKVTQSSRYLVKRTGEKVFLECVQDMDHENMFWYRQDPGLGLRLIYFSYDVKMKEKGDIPEGYSVSREKKERFSLILESASTNQTSMYLCASSLRVGPYSNQPQHFGDGTRLSIL.

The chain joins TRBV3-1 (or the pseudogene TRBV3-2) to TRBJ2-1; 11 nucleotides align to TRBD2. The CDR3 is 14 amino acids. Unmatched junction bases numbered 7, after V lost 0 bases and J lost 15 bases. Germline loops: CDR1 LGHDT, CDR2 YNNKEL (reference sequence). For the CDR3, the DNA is TGTGCCAGCAGCCAAGACATAGCGGGAGGGTCCGCGTTCTTC. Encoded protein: CASSQDIAGGSAFF.

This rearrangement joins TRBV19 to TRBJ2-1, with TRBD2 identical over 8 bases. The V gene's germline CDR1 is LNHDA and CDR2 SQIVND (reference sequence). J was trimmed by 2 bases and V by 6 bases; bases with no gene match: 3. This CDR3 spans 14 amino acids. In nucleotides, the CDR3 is TGTGCCAGTAGGCCGGGACTAGCCTACAATGAGCAGTTCTTC. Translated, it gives CASRPGLAYNEQFF.

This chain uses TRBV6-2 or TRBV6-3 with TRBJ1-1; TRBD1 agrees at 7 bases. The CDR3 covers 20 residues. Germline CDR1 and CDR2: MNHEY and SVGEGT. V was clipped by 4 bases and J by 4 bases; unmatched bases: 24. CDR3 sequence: CASSFFFPRGQNPWATEAFF. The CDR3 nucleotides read TGTGCCAGCAGTTTCTTTTTCCCCCGGGGACAGAATCCGTGGGCCACTGAAGCTTTCTTT.

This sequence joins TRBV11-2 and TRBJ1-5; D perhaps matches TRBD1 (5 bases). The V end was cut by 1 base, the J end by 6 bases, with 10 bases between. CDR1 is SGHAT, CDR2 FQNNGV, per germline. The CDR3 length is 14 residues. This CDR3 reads CASSLGGSSQPQHF. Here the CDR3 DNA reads TGTGCCAGCAGCTTAGGGGGGTCCAGTCAGCCCCAGCATTTT.

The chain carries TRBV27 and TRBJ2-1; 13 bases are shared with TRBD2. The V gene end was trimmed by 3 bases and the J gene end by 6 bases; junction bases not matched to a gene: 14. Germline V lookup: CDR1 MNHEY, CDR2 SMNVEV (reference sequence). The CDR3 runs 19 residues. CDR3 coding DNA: TGTGCCAGCAGTTTCCGGCCGGGGACTAGCGGGACGGGGGTCAATGAGCAGTTCTTC. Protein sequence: CASSFRPGTSGTGVNEQFF.

The CDR3 sequence: CASSIYRGALHF. The CDR3 nucleotides are TGTGCCAGCAGTATCTACAGAGGAGCCCTCCACTTT. The V call is TRBV28, the J call TRBJ1-6; no clear D gene. The CDR3 is made up of 12 amino acids. Trimming removed 5 bases at V and 14 bases at J, with 13 bases between. From germline, CDR1 is MDHEN and CDR2 SYDVKM.

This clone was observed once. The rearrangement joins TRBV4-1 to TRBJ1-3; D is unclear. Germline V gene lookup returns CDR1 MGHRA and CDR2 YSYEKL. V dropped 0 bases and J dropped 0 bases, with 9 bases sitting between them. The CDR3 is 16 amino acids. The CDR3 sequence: CASSQEWRHSGNTIYF. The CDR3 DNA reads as TGCGCCAGCAGCCAAGAGTGGCGGCACTCTGGAAACACCATATATTTT.

CDR3 DNA: TGTGCCAGCAGCGGGGGCAGGGGCTACACCTTC. Its translation is CASSGGRGYTF. This rearrangement joins TRBV28 to TRBJ1-2; D might be TRBD1 (6 bases). V was pared by 6 bases and J by 8 bases, with 10 bases between. CDR1 and CDR2 (germline): MDHEN, SYDVKM. This CDR3 contains 11 residues.